Shown below are 5 T cell receptor beta chains from a single sample sequenced in a study of neurological immune-mediated disorders. MiXCR, applied by TCRdb to the 5' RACE reads, yields one record per CDR3 protein. The sample holds about 55,000 distinct CDR3 sequences, roughly 4.3% seen once. Sample: PBMCs. The receptors originated from a man aged 45-65 years with multiple sclerosis.

There are many counts of this clonotype. A junction end diverges from the germline sequence, so it may reflect a read error. The chain carries TRBV4-1 and TRBJ2-7; D gene ambiguous. CDR1 MGHRA and CDR2 YSYEKL come from the germline V gene. The CDR3 totals 13 residues. The CDR3 region is CASSQDSAYGQYF. The CDR3 DNA reads as TGCGCCAGCAGCCAAGATAGTGCTTACGGGCAGTACTTC.

V usage is TRBV20-1 and J usage is TRBJ2-3, with 8 nucleotides matching TRBD2. V shed 6 bases and J 4 bases; nucleotides not matched to a gene: 15. The germline CDR1 and CDR2 sequences are DFQATT and SNEGSKA (reference sequence). The CDR3 has 16 amino acids. The CDR3 nucleotides are TGCAGTGCGAGACGGTTTGACGGGGGGGTGCCAGATACGCAGTATTTT. Its translation: CSARRFDGGVPDTQYF.

This clonotype was recorded at least ten times. This sequence joins TRBV5-1 and TRBJ1-2, with no clear D. The V end was cut by 1 base, the J end by 1 base, with 11 bases between. Germline V gene sequence: CDR1 SGHRS, CDR2 YFSETQ. The CDR3 runs to 15 residues. The CDR3 sequence is CASSLSPAVNYGYTF. The CDR3 nucleotides are TGCGCCAGCAGCTTGTCCCCGGCAGTTAACTATGGCTACACCTTC.

There are many counts of this clonotype. The rearrangement joins TRBV4-1 to TRBJ2-7; a weak D match, TRBD1 (6 bases). Between the trimmed V and J ends, which lost 0 bases and 0 bases, there was a span of 12 bases. Germline CDR1 and CDR2: MGHRA and YSYEKL. The CDR3 is 16 residues long. Written as DNA, the CDR3 is TGCGCCAGCAGCCAAGAATGGGACATTAGCTCCTACGAGCAGTACTTC. It is translated as CASSQEWDISSYEQYF.

The rearrangement links TRBV5-6 to TRBJ1-2; D is uncertain. V was trimmed by 9 bases and J by 7 bases, leaving 25 bases between them. This CDR3 is 15 amino acids long. Per the germline V gene, CDR1 is SGHDT and CDR2 is YYEEEE. CDR3 residues: CATQDEGKGPSGYTF. Here the CDR3 DNA reads TGTGCCACCCAAGACGAGGGTAAAGGTCCCTCTGGCTACACCTTC.